The present TCR beta chain was sequenced within a study of OX40 agonist ivuxolimab in advanced cancers. In terms of the full investigation: Ivuxolimab was an agonistic, fully human IgG2 monoclonal antibody directed against OX40 (CD134), a costimulatory receptor. Prior anti-PD-1, anti-PD-L1 or anti-CTLA-4 therapy was permitted, and 30% to 45% of dose-escalation patients had received checkpoint inhibitors. Intravenous ivuxolimab was administered to patients every 2 weeks at six dose levels: 0.01, 0.1, 0.3, 1.5, 3 and 10 mg/kg. Partial responses occurred in three dose-escalation patients, of whom one had hepatocellular carcinoma and two had cutaneous melanoma. The paper describes the monotherapy dose-escalation part (N of about 57 patients) of the phase I trial of ivuxolimab. Among the approximately 50 dose-escalation patients, 19 had hepatocellular carcinoma, 15 melanoma, 9 renal cell carcinoma and 9 head and neck cancer. In the dose-escalation cohort, roughly 82% of patients were male, and the mean age was around 60 years with a range of roughly 20 to 79. The purpose of peripheral TCRbeta sequencing was to test whether ivuxolimab changed TCR sequence diversity and led to clonal T-cell expansion. Study-wide findings and limitations: Clonal expansion of both CD4+ and CD8+ blood T cells was observed from baseline to week 6 at doses 0.1 to 3.0 mg/kg. After ivuxolimab, expanded clones were on average more numerous among CD8+ T cells than among CD4+ T cells. Low levels of normalized T-cell clonal expansion were also seen in some patients who did not respond. In the 0.1-3.0 mg/kg groups, partial responders were among the patients with the lowest normalized peripheral clonal expansion, particularly in CD8+ T cells. The antigen specificity of the peripheral T cells that underwent clonal expansion was not determined.

Details on this clone: What this receptor recognizes is not known. Base qualities are not at hand, and no much larger clone is one base apart.

To sequence the TCRbeta CDR3 region, genomic DNA was isolated from the sorted cells. TCRbeta CDR3 regions were sequenced using the immunoSEQ Assay. In its TCRdb copy, this immuneACCESS table keeps in-frame sequences only and misses some clones. Where compared with another copy, unresolved V genes explain less than half of these, and the others have no known cause. The sample data list some 31,000 clones, and about 90% of these were observed just once. The ten biggest clones cover more than 25% of the sample. Patients with autoimmune disease history or receiving systemic immunosuppression were excluded from the trial. Peripheral blood for TCR sequencing was collected from all dose cohorts at baseline, on cycle 4 day 1, and on cycle 7 day 1. Samples were obtained from an open-label, multicenter, first-in-human phase I dose-escalation trial of ivuxolimab. Adults with locally advanced or metastatic melanoma, renal cell carcinoma, hepatocellular carcinoma or head and neck squamous cell carcinoma were enrolled in the trial. Before TCR sequencing, CD4+ and CD8+ T cells were separately sorted from peripheral blood.

The CDR3 sequence holds 17 residues, the cysteine and phenylalanine included. The DNA shown is the 51-base CDR3, in frame from base 1. According to the germline V gene, CDR1 reads ENHRY and CDR2 reads SYGVKD. Germline trimming amounts to 0 bases on V and 4 bases on J, with 5 as the count of junction bases outside the gene matches. Specimen: CD4+ or CD8+ T cells sorted from blood, collected in a trial of the OX40 agonist ivuxolimab. Recombination connected TRBV10-3 to TRBJ2-2; 10 nucleotides in the junction match TRBD1. This receptor was identified in an adult with an advanced solid tumor such as melanoma, head and neck, liver or kidney cancer. The DNA sequence follows: TGTGCCATCAGTGAGTCCACCGGGACAGGGGTCACCGGGGAGCTGTTTTTT. Its coded protein is CAISESTGTGVTGELFF.